Shown below are 2 T cell receptor beta chains from a single sample sequenced in a study of T cells in Graves' hyperthyroidism and ophthalmopathy. What was amplified from RNA transcripts were TCR beta CDR3 regions. The HTBI primer set served for first-round RT-PCR of the TCR CDR3. TCRdb passed the multiplex PCR reads through MiXCR, listing each CDR3 protein once. The sample shows approximately 330,000 distinct CDR3 sequences, roughly a fifth of them seen only once. Sequencing used blood. These receptors were collected from a woman aged 45 to 65 with Graves' hyperthyroidism.

This clonotype has at least ten counts. J is TRBJ1-1 and V is TRBV18; D possibly corresponds to TRBD1 (6 bases). This CDR3 has 15 residues. Looked up from germline, CDR1 is KGHSH and CDR2 is LQKENI. V dropped 3 bases and J dropped 1 base, with 12 bases sitting between them. Written as DNA, the CDR3 is TGTGCCAGCTCACCCGTGGGGGCCGGGAACACTGAAGCTTTCTTT. It translates to CASSPVGAGNTEAFF.

The sample holds many counts of this clonotype. This chain uses TRBV5-1 with TRBJ2-7; the match to TRBD1 covers 7 bases. From germline, CDR1 is SGHRS and CDR2 YFSETQ. There are 14 residues in the CDR3. J lost 4 bases, V lost 1 base, and 5 bases had no gene match. CDR3 coding DNA: TGCGCCAGCAGCTTGCGTCAGGGGGATTACGAGCAGTACTTC. It is translated as CASSLRQGDYEQYF.